This paragraph reports one TCR beta chain. V was trimmed by 0 bases and J by 5 bases, leaving 17 bases between them. This CDR3 comprises 17 residues. Per germline, CDR1 ENHRY and CDR2 SYGVKD. This entry belongs to a study of blood T cell repertoires in COVID-19. About the research overall: The origin of the acute and convalescent COVID-19 samples was the United States, Italy and Spain. T cells, B-cell-depleted T cells, or PBMCs supplied cDNA or gDNA.

In the study's own analysis: Reference gene primer amplification in the assay estimated nucleated cell counts. The repertoire was sequenced with immunoSEQ multiplex PCR; TCRdb's copy has only in-frame clones and lacks some. V and J calls and clone size follow that table, whereas D and trimming were derived from the DNA. Of 140,000 to 150,000 clones in the sample, 80% to 85% were seen once. This clonotype was obtained from a human donor in a cohort sampled during active COVID-19. The sequenced sample was peripheral blood. The rearrangement links TRBV10-3 to TRBJ1-5, with D maybe TRBD1 (6 bases). CDR3 region: CAISESRMGRGYQPQHF. DNA for the CDR3: TGTGCCATCAGTGAGTCAAGGATGGGCAGGGGCTATCAGCCCCAGCATTTT.